These T cell receptor beta chains were read from a single sample in a study of blood T cell repertoires in COVID-19. The protocol was immunoSEQ multiplex PCR, while the TCRdb copy is restricted to in-frame clones and leaves out a portion. The table has 100,000 to 150,000 clones, about four fifths seen once. Sequencing was done on a sample of peripheral blood. These receptors all stem from a woman in her forties or fifties with acute or convalescent COVID-19. CDR3s include the opening cysteine and the closing phenylalanine or tryptophan. A D gene is named only where the DNA matches it firmly. Not every row has a clone size; where given, it reads once, few, many or a size class.

D	J	size	V	CDR3	DNA
TRBD1	TRBJ1-3	-	TRBV7-8	CASSPRDRTSGNTIYF	TGTGCCAGCAGCCCAAGGGACAGGACTTCTGGAAACACCATATATTTT
TRBD1	TRBJ1-2	-	TRBV19	CASSITAGGKGYTF	TGTGCCAGTAGTATAACGGCAGGGGGAAAAGGCTACACCTTC
-	TRBJ1-1	-	TRBV5-4	CASSTATLNTEAFF	TGTGCCAGCAGCACAGCCACCCTGAACACTGAAGCTTTCTTT
-	TRBJ2-7	-	TRBV4-1	CASSQADFLGGGRYEQYF	TGCGCCAGCAGCCAAGCGGACTTTTTAGGGGGGGGCCGCTACGAGCAGTACTTC
TRBD1	TRBJ1-2	-	TRBV18	CASSPEQGAGGYTF	TGTGCCAGCTCACCCGAGCAGGGGGCGGGTGGCTACACCTTC
TRBD2	TRBJ2-3	-	TRBV6-5	CAITRGGPTDTQYF	TGTGCCATCACGCGGGGGGGCCCTACAGATACGCAGTATTTT
-	TRBJ1-3	-	TRBV19	CASSIAPSNTGNTIYF	TGTGCCAGTAGTATCGCTCCTTCAAACACGGGAAACACCATATATTTT
TRBD1	TRBJ2-5	-	TRBV18	CASSPRAGGLETQYF	TGTGCCAGCTCACCTCGAGCAGGGGGCTTGGAGACCCAGTACTTC
-	TRBJ1-5	-	TRBV10-3	CAISESRQGLNQPQHF	TGTGCCATCAGTGAGTCGAGGCAAGGACTTAATCAGCCCCAGCATTTT
-	TRBJ2-7	-	TRBV28	CASSSTHLMQYF	TGTGCCAGCAGCTCGACTCACTTGATGCAGTACTTC
TRBD2	TRBJ2-1	-	TRBV3-1/TRBV3-2	CASSVSGALYNEQFF	TGTGCCAGCAGTGTCAGCGGGGCGCTCTACAATGAGCAGTTCTTC
-	TRBJ2-1	-	TRBV25-1	CASSEGGGQSNEQFF	TGTGCCAGCAGTGAAGGTGGGGGCCAAAGCAATGAGCAGTTCTTC
TRBD1	TRBJ1-1	-	TRBV25-1	CASSFPGTAAFF	TGTGCCAGCAGTTTCCCTGGGACAGCAGCTTTCTTT
TRBD1	TRBJ1-6	once	TRBV7-8	CASSWGQANSPLHF	TGTGCCAGCAGCTGGGGACAGGCAAATTCACCCCTCCACTTT
TRBD1	TRBJ1-3	-	TRBV5-6	CASSLDRGYSGNTIYF	TGTGCCAGCAGCTTGGACAGGGGATACTCTGGAAACACCATATATTTT
-	TRBJ2-3	-	TRBV6-5	CASNGDSKGPAQYF	TGTGCCAGCAATGGCGATTCGAAGGGGCCGGCGCAGTATTTT
TRBD1	TRBJ1-2	-	TRBV5-1	CASSPDRVTYYGYTF	TGCGCCAGCAGCCCCGACAGGGTTACCTACTATGGCTACACCTTC
-	TRBJ2-3	-	TRBV5-1	CASSRLPGQPTDTQYF	TGCGCCAGCAGCCGACTTCCGGGACAACCCACAGATACGCAGTATTTT
-	TRBJ1-2	-	TRBV10-3	CAITDSVDGYTF	TGTGCCATCACGGACAGCGTAGATGGCTACACCTTC
-	TRBJ1-1	-	TRBV15	CATSRDSGAEAFF	TGTGCCACCAGCAGAGATTCAGGGGCTGAAGCTTTCTTT
-	TRBJ1-5	once	TRBV28	CASSLSSVLSGQPQHF	TGTGCCAGCAGTTTGAGTTCCGTTCTTTCGGGTCAGCCCCAGCATTTT
-	TRBJ1-2	-	TRBV19	CASSSLFGDPFRYGYTF	TGTGCCAGTAGTAGCCTCTTCGGGGATCCCTTCCGTTATGGCTACACCTTC
-	TRBJ2-3	once	TRBV19	CASSIGRVTDTQYF	TGTGCCAGTAGTATCGGCAGGGTCACAGATACGCAGTATTTT
-	TRBJ2-7	once	TRBV3-1/TRBV3-2	CASSQYGPVYEQYF	TGTGCCAGCAGCCAATATGGTCCAGTCTACGAGCAGTACTTC
-	TRBJ1-5	-	TRBV6-6	CASRDGSSQPQHF	TGTGCCAGCAGGGACGGGAGTAGTCAGCCCCAGCATTTT
TRBD1	TRBJ2-4	-	TRBV4-1	CASSQGMGQLNIQYF	TGCGCCAGCAGCCAAGGAATGGGACAGTTAAACATTCAGTACTTC
TRBD2	TRBJ2-1	-	TRBV29-1	CSYGTSGGASYNEQFF	TGCAGCTACGGGACTAGCGGGGGGGCCTCATACAATGAGCAGTTCTTC
-	TRBJ2-7	-	TRBV5-4	CASSLKDRGEQYF	TGTGCCAGCAGCTTGAAGGACAGAGGCGAGCAGTACTTC
TRBD1	TRBJ1-4	-	TRBV5-4	CASSPDRAAEKLFF	TGTGCCAGCAGCCCAGACAGGGCGGCTGAAAAACTGTTTTTT
-	TRBJ1-4	-	TRBV11-2	CASSLGLREEKLFF	TGTGCCAGCAGCTTAGGGCTTCGGGAAGAAAAACTGTTTTTT
TRBD1	TRBJ1-3	-	TRBV9	CASSRGQGENTIYF	TGTGCCAGCAGCAGGGGGCAGGGGGAGAACACCATATATTTT
TRBD2	TRBJ2-2	-	TRBV19	CASNPSGGANTGELFF	TGTGCCAGTAACCCTAGCGGGGGGGCCAACACCGGGGAGCTGTTTTTT
TRBD1	TRBJ2-2	-	TRBV24-1	CATSDPGGNTGELFF	TGTGCCACCAGTGATCCAGGGGGCAACACCGGGGAGCTGTTTTTT
-	TRBJ1-1	-	TRBV2	CASRWGGDTEAFF	TGTGCCAGCAGGTGGGGGGGAGATACTGAAGCTTTCTTT
-	TRBJ1-2	few	TRBV14	CASSRAAYGYTF	TGTGCCAGCAGTAGAGCCGCCTATGGCTACACCTTC
TRBD1	TRBJ1-6	-	TRBV12-5	CASGYGQGNSPLHF	TGTGCTAGTGGTTACGGACAGGGAAATTCACCCCTCCACTTT
TRBD1	TRBJ1-3	-	TRBV6-5	CASGRNRDRGNTIYF	TGTGCCAGCGGCCGAAACCGGGACAGAGGAAACACCATATATTTT
TRBD1	TRBJ1-5	-	TRBV3-1/TRBV3-2	CASSKAGTGSDQPQHF	TGTGCCAGCAGCAAAGCCGGGACAGGGTCCGATCAGCCCCAGCATTTT
-	TRBJ1-1	-	TRBV5-1	CASSLGGKMNTEAFF	TGCGCCAGCAGCTTGGGGGGCAAAATGAACACTGAAGCTTTCTTT
-	TRBJ1-1	-	TRBV5-1	CASSLDGQTNTEAFF	TGCGCCAGCAGCTTGGACGGACAGACGAACACTGAAGCTTTCTTT
-	TRBJ1-6	-	TRBV6-5	CASSYSTVRNSPLHF	TGTGCCAGCAGTTACTCGACTGTACGAAATTCACCCCTCCACTTT
-	TRBJ2-7	-	TRBV5-1	CASSSPGYEQYF	TGCGCCAGCAGCTCGCCGGGTTACGAGCAGTACTTC
TRBD1	TRBJ1-5	-	TRBV5-1	CASSPGTGDQPQHF	TGCGCCAGCAGTCCTGGGACAGGCGATCAGCCCCAGCATTTT
-	TRBJ1-3	-	TRBV6-1	CASSVSSRVNSGNTIYF	TGTGCCAGCAGTGTTAGTTCCCGGGTCAACTCTGGAAACACCATATATTTT
TRBD2	TRBJ2-3	-	TRBV2	CASSERGLAGSTDTQYF	TGTGCCAGCAGTGAGAGAGGACTAGCGGGGAGCACAGATACGCAGTATTTT
-	TRBJ2-5	-	TRBV3-1/TRBV3-2	CASSQVIWSGEETQYF	TGTGCCAGCAGCCAAGTGATATGGTCGGGGGAAGAGACCCAGTACTTC
-	TRBJ1-2	-	TRBV11-3	CASTKLYGMRQERDYGYTF	TGTGCCAGCACTAAACTATACGGGATGAGACAGGAAAGGGACTATGGCTACACCTTC